These T cell receptor beta chains were read from a single sample in a study of OX40 agonist ivuxolimab in advanced cancers. Generated by immunoSEQ multiplex PCR, the TCRdb table keeps only in-frame clones and is missing some. The profile shows 70,000 or so clones, 70% to 90% of them singletons. This specimen consisted of CD4+ or CD8+ T cells sorted from blood, obtained in a trial of the OX40 agonist ivuxolimab. The receptors originated from an adult with an advanced solid tumor such as melanoma, head and neck, liver or kidney cancer. Both conserved end residues are part of each CDR3. Fields, in order: V gene, D gene, CDR3 length, J gene, clone size, CDR3 DNA, CDR3 protein. The D gene is left open where the match is weak. Expanded clones are given a class, and other clones once, few, many or no size at all.

v_gene: TRBV7-2
d_gene: -
len: 14
j_gene: TRBJ2-1
abundance: once
CDR3nt: TGTGCCAGCAGCTTAGGATCCAGCCCCGGTGGGCAGTTCTTC
CDR3aa: CASSLGSSPGGQFF

v_gene: TRBV19
d_gene: TRBD2
len: 19
j_gene: TRBJ2-5
abundance: -
CDR3nt: TGTGCCAGTAGTAACAGCCCCGGGACTAGCGGGAGTTTCACAGAGACCCAGTACTTC
CDR3aa: CASSNSPGTSGSFTETQYF

v_gene: TRBV18
d_gene: -
len: 16
j_gene: TRBJ1-1
abundance: -
CDR3nt: TGTGCCAGCTCACCAGTTTTACGGCAGGGCGACACTGAAGCTTTCTTT
CDR3aa: CASSPVLRQGDTEAFF

v_gene: TRBV7-9
d_gene: TRBD2
len: 14
j_gene: TRBJ2-5
abundance: -
CDR3nt: TGTGCCAGCAGCTTTCAGCGGGAGATAGAGACCCAGTACTTC
CDR3aa: CASSFQREIETQYF

v_gene: TRBV6-1
d_gene: -
len: 14
j_gene: TRBJ1-2
abundance: -
CDR3nt: TGTGCCAGCAGTGAATTTGAGGGTAACTATGGCTACACCTTC
CDR3aa: CASSEFEGNYGYTF

v_gene: TRBV28
d_gene: TRBD2
len: 17
j_gene: TRBJ2-7
abundance: -
CDR3nt: TGTGCCAGCAGTTTGGGGGTCGGGACTAGCGTCCCCTACGAGCAGTACTTC
CDR3aa: CASSLGVGTSVPYEQYF

v_gene: TRBV4-1
d_gene: -
len: 15
j_gene: TRBJ2-3
abundance: -
CDR3nt: TGCGCCAGCAGCGATCAGATAGGGTCCCTAGATACGCAGTATTTT
CDR3aa: CASSDQIGSLDTQYF

v_gene: TRBV11-2
d_gene: TRBD2
len: 16
j_gene: TRBJ2-5
abundance: -
CDR3nt: TGTGCCAGCAGCTTAGTTGTGGCTAGCGGGAGTGAGACCCAGTACTTC
CDR3aa: CASSLVVASGSETQYF

v_gene: TRBV13
d_gene: -
len: 15
j_gene: TRBJ1-3
abundance: -
CDR3nt: TGTGCCAGCAGCTTAGGCCGGATCTCTGGAAACACCATATATTTT
CDR3aa: CASSLGRISGNTIYF

v_gene: TRBV11-2
d_gene: -
len: 14
j_gene: TRBJ2-3
abundance: -
CDR3nt: TGTGCCAGCAGCTTCACAGGCTACACAGATACGCAGTATTTT
CDR3aa: CASSFTGYTDTQYF

v_gene: TRBV7-2
d_gene: TRBD1
len: 15
j_gene: TRBJ2-2
abundance: -
CDR3nt: TGTGCCAGCAGCTCCCTGACAGGGGGCACCGGGGAGCTGTTTTTT
CDR3aa: CASSSLTGGTGELFF

v_gene: TRBV6-5
d_gene: -
len: 14
j_gene: TRBJ2-6
abundance: -
CDR3nt: TGTGCCAGCAGTTCTAGGTCTGGGGCCAACGTCCTGACTTTC
CDR3aa: CASSSRSGANVLTF

v_gene: TRBV28
d_gene: -
len: 14
j_gene: TRBJ1-1
abundance: -
CDR3nt: TGTGCCAGCAGTTCGCCGGGGTTGAACACTGAAGCTTTCTTT
CDR3aa: CASSSPGLNTEAFF

v_gene: TRBV5-1
d_gene: TRBD1
len: 15
j_gene: TRBJ1-1
abundance: -
CDR3nt: TGCGCCAGCAGCTTGCGGGACAGGCAAAACACTGAAGCTTTCTTT
CDR3aa: CASSLRDRQNTEAFF

v_gene: TRBV6-1
d_gene: -
len: 14
j_gene: TRBJ2-2
abundance: few
CDR3nt: TGTGCCAGCAGGGCCCCTGGGGACACCGGGGAGCTGTTTTTT
CDR3aa: CASRAPGDTGELFF

v_gene: TRBV19
d_gene: -
len: 14
j_gene: TRBJ1-2
abundance: -
CDR3nt: TGTGCCAGTAGTCGTGGGCGGGTGGACTATGGCTACACCTTC
CDR3aa: CASSRGRVDYGYTF